This entry lists 17 T cell receptor beta chains sequenced from one sample in a study of siplizumab effects on memory and regulatory T cells. Sequencing used immunoSEQ multiplex PCR; TCRdb keeps in-frame clones, though not all of them. The sample yields fewer than 70,000 clones, over 75% seen once. The source material was Tregs sorted from blood. These receptors were taken from a human donor in good health.

The J gene is TRBJ1-1, the V gene TRBV2, with D uncertain. CDR1 is SNHLY, CDR2 FYNNEI, per germline. The CDR3 runs to 14 residues. V dropped 7 bases and J dropped 0 bases, with 12 bases sitting between them. The CDR3 sequence: CASTPGYMNTEAFF. The CDR3, as DNA: TGTGCCAGCACCCCGGGGTATATGAACACTGAAGCTTTCTTT.

The chain couples TRBV2 to TRBJ2-5; possible D gene TRBD2, 5 bases. The CDR3 contains 14 residues. Trimming shortened V by 6 bases and J by 4 bases, and 15 bases separated the two germline ends. Per germline, CDR1 SNHLY and CDR2 FYNNEI. CDR3 nucleotide sequence: TGTGCCAGCAGGAGGGCCAGGCCGGGAGAGACCCAGTACTTC. This encodes CASRRARPGETQYF.

The rearrangement links TRBV7-6 to TRBJ2-3; unclear D gene. This CDR3 has 15 amino acids. The V end lost 0 bases, the J end lost 1 base, and 8 bases lay between the germline ends. The germline V gene encodes CDR1 SGHVS and CDR2 FNYEAQ. CDR3 coding DNA: TGTGCCAGCAGCTTAGCCGGCATACGCACAGATACGCAGTATTTT. This gives the protein CASSLAGIRTDTQYF.

This clone has just one count. The genes are TRBV7-9 and TRBJ2-2; 10 bases match TRBD1. This CDR3 region has 15 residues. Losses at the gene ends were 5 bases for V and 4 bases for J; bases not matched to a gene: 4. Germline loops: CDR1 SEHNR, CDR2 FQNEAQ (reference sequence). CDR3 region: CASSRGQGITGELFF. In nucleotides, the CDR3 is TGTGCCAGCAGCCGGGGACAGGGGATCACCGGGGAGCTGTTTTTT.

This clone is a singleton in its sample. The chain couples TRBV19 to TRBJ2-5; TRBD1 might be the D (6 bases). This CDR3 region has 13 residues. Germline CDR1 LNHDA, CDR2 SQIVND (reference sequence). The V gene lost 5 bases and the J gene lost 4 bases, with 11 bases spanning the gap. CDR3 DNA: TGTGCCAGTAGTGGGATAGGGGGAGAGACCCAGTACTTC. Encoded protein: CASSGIGGETQYF.

The gene calls are TRBV7-9 and TRBJ2-7, with D perhaps given as TRBD1 or TRBD2 (5 bases each). The V gene's germline CDR1 is SEHNR and CDR2 FQNEAQ (reference sequence). The CDR3 has 11 amino acids. V was pared by 2 bases and J by 9 bases, with 8 bases between. CDR3 sequence: CASSLQGVQYF. CDR3 coding DNA: TGTGCCAGCAGCTTACAGGGAGTGCAGTACTTC.

The V and J genes are TRBV29-1 and TRBJ2-1; D uncertain. V was cut by 0 bases and J by 6 bases, with 0 bases left in between. Per germline, CDR1 SQVTM and CDR2 ANQGSEA. This CDR3 is built from 10 residues. CDR3 bases: TGCAGCGTTGAAGACAATGAGCAGTTCTTC. This encodes CSVEDNEQFF.

This chain joins TRBV20-1 and TRBJ2-7, with no clear D. The CDR3 length is 11 residues. The germline gives CDR1 DFQATT, CDR2 SNEGSKA (reference sequence). The V end lost 5 bases, the J end lost 3 bases, and 8 bases lay between the germline ends. The CDR3 DNA follows: TGCAGTGCTGAAAGGGACTACGAGCAGTACTTC. Translated, it gives CSAERDYEQYF.

The rearrangement uses TRBV18 and TRBJ2-1; a weak D match, TRBD1 (5 bases). Trimming cost V 3 bases and J 0 bases, with 12 bases left between them. The CDR3 runs 16 residues. Looked up from germline, CDR1 is KGHSH and CDR2 is LQKENI. The CDR3 coding sequence is TGTGCCAGCTCACCGCCAGGGTCCCGCTCCTACAATGAGCAGTTCTTC. This sequence encodes CASSPPGSRSYNEQFF.

The chain is built from TRBV19 and TRBJ1-1; D remains unclear. The length of the CDR3 is 14 residues. CDR1 is LNHDA, CDR2 SQIVND, per germline (reference sequence). Trimming took 3 bases from V and 5 from J, leaving 13 bases between them. Here the CDR3 reads CASSIGPRKTEAFF. The CDR3 region has the DNA TGTGCCAGTAGTATCGGACCTCGGAAGACTGAAGCTTTCTTT.

This clone appeared once. The chain is built from TRBV6-1 and TRBJ2-5; no reliable D call. CDR1 is MNHNS and CDR2 is SASEGT in the germline V gene. This CDR3 is built from 14 residues. Trimming pared 4 bases from V and 2 bases from J, leaving 11 bases between. CDR3 DNA sequence: TGTGCCAGCAGTGCCCGGACCTGGCAAGAGACCCAGTACTTC. Amino acids: CASSARTWQETQYF.

CDR3 sequence reads: CSVDWLAGHNEQFF. Here the CDR3 DNA reads TGCAGCGTTGATTGGCTAGCGGGGCACAATGAGCAGTTCTTC. The J gene is TRBJ2-1, the V gene TRBV29-1, with 9 bases identical to TRBD2. Trimming at V came to 3 bases and at J to 5 bases, leaving 5 bases not matched to a gene. The CDR3 runs 14 residues. In germline, CDR1 is SQVTM, CDR2 ANQGSEA.

The chain is built from TRBV4-2 and TRBJ2-2, with D tentatively TRBD2 (6 bases). The CDR3 has 16 residues. The germline V gene has CDR1 LGHNA and CDR2 YNFKEQ. The V end was cut by 0 bases, the J end by 4 bases, with 12 bases between. The CDR3 nucleotides read TGTGCCAGCAGCCAAGATCCCGGGAGACCCACCGGGGAGCTGTTTTTT. It specifies CASSQDPGRPTGELFF.

This clone was seen once. V usage is TRBV7-3 and J usage is TRBJ2-2, with TRBD1 identical over 12 bases. Germline V gene data show CDR1 as SGHTA and CDR2 as FQGTGA. This CDR3 is built from 16 residues. Trimming took 2 bases from V and 5 from J; bases not matched to a gene: 3. CDR3 DNA: TGTGCCAGCAGCTTATTGGGACAGGGGGCTACCGGGGAGCTGTTTTTT. Protein product: CASSLLGQGATGELFF.

The chain employs TRBV7-9 and TRBJ2-7; possible D gene TRBD1, 6 bases. The CDR3 sequence is 12 residues long. Germline values: CDR1 SEHNR, CDR2 FQNEAQ (reference sequence). V was clipped by 3 bases and J by 5 bases, with 8 bases between them. CDR3 DNA sequence: TGTGCCAGCAGCTTCGGACAGAACGAGCAGTACTTC. It encodes CASSFGQNEQYF.

V usage is TRBV10-2 and J usage is TRBJ2-7; unclear D gene. The CDR3 has 11 amino acids. V was shortened by 7 bases and J by 3 bases, with 7 bases between the two germline ends. Germline V gene sequence: CDR1 WSHSY, CDR2 SAAADI. This CDR3 is CASTNNYEQYF. In DNA form, the CDR3 reads TGCGCCAGCACTAACAACTACGAGCAGTACTTC.

The chain employs TRBV5-1 and TRBJ2-7, with D possibly TRBD2 on 5 matching bases. Germline V gives CDR1 SGHRS, CDR2 YFSETQ. V lost 4 bases to trimming and J lost 5 bases, with 22 bases between them. CDR3 length: 16 residues. CDR3 nucleotides: TGCGCCAGCAGCCCCCCGGGGTTGGGGAGCGGCCACGAGCAGTACTTC. Protein: CASSPPGLGSGHEQYF.